Reported below is one TCR beta chain. No cognate antigen has been identified for it. An end of the junction does not agree with germline; a read error may underlie this. The germline V gene (reference sequence) supplies CDR1 WNHNN and CDR2 SYGVQD. Inclusive of the bounding cysteine and phenylalanine, the CDR3 is 13 residues long. Only the CDR3 portion is preserved as DNA: 39 bases, with reading frame beginning at the first base. The method behind the library was the immunoSEQ multiplex PCR assay. For the multiplex PCR, a mixture combining 60 forward primers for TCR Vbeta segments and 13 reverse primers for TCR Jbeta segments was used. A multiplex PCR assay on genomic DNA amplified the CDR3 region of rearranged TCR beta genes. The amplified TCR beta libraries were sequenced on the Illumina HiSeq System as 87-base-pair reads. The study's own analysis went as follows. Across the 640 or so repertoires, a later analysis counted 75 million to 90 million unique TCR beta chains, 8.5 million to 12 million of which were shared by at least two donors. A nearest-neighbor algorithm error-corrected the raw reads and collapsed the reads into unique sequences, merging closely related sequences to remove PCR and sequencing errors. V, D and J gene segments were assigned by aligning CDR3 sequences to IMGT reference sequences. Each retained sequence needed at least a six-nucleotide match to both a V gene segment and a J gene segment. A rearrangement was called productive if the CDR3 had no stop codons and remained in frame with V and J, and every other rearrangement was called non-productive. CDR3 was defined according to IMGT convention as the region running from the second conserved V-encoded cysteine to the conserved J-encoded phenylalanine. The earlier analysis of about 620 of the donors excluded sequences that lacked an unambiguous match to a single V gene segment. In an earlier analysis of roughly 600 of the donors, a V segment was called functional when productive rearrangements were above 56.7%, and segregating when the standard deviation between donors exceeded 5%. To diagnose cytomegalovirus status from the catalog of TCR beta chain sequences, a statistical classification framework was built. In a later analysis, TCR nucleotide sequences were compared against IMGT/GENE-DB human TR gene sequences so that V and J genes could be assigned. In a later analysis, CDR3 sequences and most-parsimonious VDJ recombination scenarios were assigned using the TCRdist pipeline. In a later analysis, each TCR beta chain was defined by its CDR3 amino acid sequence together with its V-gene family, and reads lacking a unique V-gene family were excluded. In a later analysis, 550 to 650 highly shared, low-generation-probability nucleotide sequences were removed to address suspected cross-contamination and a sequencing artifact. In a later analysis, a clonal expansion index for each public chain was calculated from normalized within-repertoire ranks of inferred template counts. In a later analysis, generation probabilities were computed using a VDJ recombination model fitted to out-of-frame rearrangements, and the results were checked against IGoR. In a later analysis, TCR-TCR, TCR-HLA and TCR-CMV co-occurrence was scored with hypergeometric tests, and a repertoire-size bias correction was applied to TCR pairs. To estimate false discovery rates, a later analysis permuted the HLA or CMV assignments 20 times. In a later analysis, co-occurring TCRs were grouped with DBSCAN, and TCRdist sequence similarity was added when clustering was performed within HLA-allele-positive subsets. Repertoires with fewer than 30,000 or more than 120,000 public chains, plus five repertoires with anomalous nucleotide sharing, were excluded from co-occurrence clustering. TCRdb mirrors the immuneACCESS table, restricted to in-frame sequences. Some clones are absent from its copies; in checked studies, under half trace to an unresolved V gene, and the reason for the others is unknown. V, J and clone size reflect that table, while D and trimming were determined from the DNA. The sample has 65,000 to 80,000 clones on record, 70% to 85% of them singletons. The leading ten clones occupy over 7.5% of the sample.

In total, over 600 healthy bone marrow donors made up the cohort. At the time of sampling, all cohort members were nominally healthy, though unrecorded immune exposures were likely present. The donor was CMV seropositive and belonged to the group of more than 250 seropositive cohort members. Each donor provided a peripheral blood sample, and peripheral blood mononuclear cells were used for TCR beta sequencing. The Qiagen DNeasy Blood Extraction Kit was used to extract genomic DNA from the blood cell samples. This sample is drawn from a study of cytomegalovirus exposure and HLA in healthy donors (dated by TCRdb to 2016 to 2017). Describing the broader study: According to an earlier analysis of 587 of the donors, 150 million to 200 million T cells yielded some 110 million unique TCR beta sequences and roughly 280 Gb of sequence data. Of the 300 to 450 genotyped donors, 81% were placed in the genetic ancestry cluster associated with self-reported Caucasian donors. In an earlier analysis of a few hundred of the donors, high-throughput TCR beta sequencing was used to judge whether each TCR beta V gene segment behaved as functional or pseudogenic. An early release covering around 630 HLA-typed donors comprised approximately 300 gigabases of sequencing data and some 79 million unique TCR sequences. Class I and class II HLA loci were covered by the typing at four-digit resolution. All discovery cohort repertoires had been generated using a single sequencing platform. The study aimed to test whether cataloging public T cell receptors could reveal signatures of past pathogen exposure. Because of strong linkage in the cohort, five DR-DQ haplotypes were treated as single units for association and clustering. High-throughput TCR immunosequencing, statistical association of individual TCRs with disease status, and machine learning were combined to predict cytomegalovirus infection status. Donor age, sex, ethnicity and CMV serostatus were compiled alongside the repertoire data. The number of typed donors differed by locus: about 620-640 for A, B, C, DRB1 and DQB1; some 500 for DQA1; 606 for DPA1; and about 470 for DPB1. In addition to the first cohort of roughly 700 subjects, a separate validation cohort of around 110 different subjects was used. Genome-wide SNP genotypes for about three fifths of the 666 donors were used in a later genetic analysis, which treated that subset as a discovery cohort. Rather than using new phenotypic data, the later analysis identified candidate immune exposures from TCR beta sequences and from how often those sequences occurred across donors. Using immunosequencing, the study profiled T cell repertoires from roughly 650 subjects and related those repertoires to cytomegalovirus serostatus. Among 300 to 450 genotyped donors of the cohort, an average of approximately 240,000 unique TCR beta nucleotide sequences were sequenced per donor, around 18% of them non-productive. A later analysis re-analyzed previously published TCR beta repertoires from 500 to 700 donors and added high-resolution HLA genotyping to study TCR occurrence patterns. The research as a whole found: A later analysis reported that several top co-occurrence clusters appeared linked to parvovirus B19, influenza, CMV and Epstein-Barr virus. Assigning TCR associations to individual alleles was difficult when HLA alleles, especially DR and DQ, strongly co-occurred. A later analysis found that TCR association rates varied across HLA loci, with DRB1 alleles showing the most associated TCRs and HLA-C alleles the fewest. It was suggested by the authors that the approach could potentially be generalized to other disease states and immunological phenotypes. The study listed 150 to 200 TCR beta chains as associated with cytomegalovirus. Specific HLA alleles were associated with 15,000 to 20,000 TCR beta sequences at a false discovery rate of 0.05 in a later analysis. The earlier analysis of 587 of the donors excluded seventeen rarely observed V segments, including chromosome 9 orphons, because counts were too low. Because some donors lacked HLA typing at each locus, the association tests relied only on the typed subset. In a later analysis, most CMV-associated TCR beta chains were found to appear HLA-restricted, with HLA associations seemingly driven largely by CMV exposure. A further reported finding was that TCR beta sequences accurately predicted the HLA-A and HLA-B alleles for most subjects in the first cohort. Linkage disequilibrium might explain the correlated functional status among segregating V segments, but an unknown experimental factor could not be ruled out. A later analysis found that HLA-associated TCR beta chains were more clonally expanded and had lower generation probabilities than equally common non-associated chains. In both the original and validation cohorts, the classifier was reported to diagnose cytomegalovirus status with high specificity and sensitivity. An earlier analysis of around 540 of the donors showed that most TCR beta V segments appeared in productive rearrangements either about 87% or about 30% of the time, which broadly matched IMGT annotations. In a later genetic analysis, a missense DCLRE1C variant was associated with V-gene and J-gene trimming of TCR beta chains, and the association was replicated in an independent cohort. Immune exposure information for the cohort was limited to CMV serostatus. The presence/absence analyses assumed that sequencing depth was roughly uniform across donors, and that assumption may not be true. A few of the identified cytomegalovirus-associated TCR beta chains were confirmed in vitro to be specific for cytomegalovirus antigens. A cluster of highly shared sequence variants was judged likely to represent a technical artifact of the sequencing pipeline. Some IMGT-functional V segments, including TRBV6-2 and TRBV6-3, could not be distinguished by the 87-base-pair reads and were therefore excluded. Across donors, most TCR sequences were observed very rarely, whereas some public TCRs were present in many individuals. In this cohort, only TCR beta chains were sequenced, and detectable features were limited by the absence of alpha or paired-chain data. A later genetic analysis reported fewer N-insertions in productive TCRs among donors in an Asian-associated ancestry cluster than the roughly 700-donor mean.

This receptor was obtained from a middle-aged man in good health and CMV-seropositive. Recombination connected TRBV10-1 to TRBJ2-5, with 10 middle bases fitting TRBD2. Sample: PBMCs. The DNA reads as follows: TGCGCCAGCAGTGAGCGCCTAGCGGGAGAGCTGAACTTC. Its protein product is CASSERLAGELNF.